Below, one T cell receptor beta chain is given with its context. Some clones are missing from TCRdb's copy, which holds only in-frame ones; the method was immunoSEQ multiplex PCR. The sample consists of about 240,000 clones, under 85% of them appearing once. This entry comes from a study of blood T cell repertoires in COVID-19. Study as a whole: Samples of COVID-19 (acute and convalescent) were obtained from the United States, Italy and Spain.

Germline CDR1 is SGHNT and CDR2 is YYREEE (reference sequence). V dropped 4 bases and J dropped 5 bases, with 9 bases sitting between them. CDR3 length equals 12 residues. The specimen sequenced was peripheral blood. This clonotype originated in a man aged 25-45 years who had recovered from COVID-19. This rearrangement joins TRBV5-4 to TRBJ2-5; D is ambiguous. CDR3 nucleotides: TGTGCCAGCAGCGACGTTAGCGAGACCCAGTACTTC. Translating it yields CASSDVSETQYF.